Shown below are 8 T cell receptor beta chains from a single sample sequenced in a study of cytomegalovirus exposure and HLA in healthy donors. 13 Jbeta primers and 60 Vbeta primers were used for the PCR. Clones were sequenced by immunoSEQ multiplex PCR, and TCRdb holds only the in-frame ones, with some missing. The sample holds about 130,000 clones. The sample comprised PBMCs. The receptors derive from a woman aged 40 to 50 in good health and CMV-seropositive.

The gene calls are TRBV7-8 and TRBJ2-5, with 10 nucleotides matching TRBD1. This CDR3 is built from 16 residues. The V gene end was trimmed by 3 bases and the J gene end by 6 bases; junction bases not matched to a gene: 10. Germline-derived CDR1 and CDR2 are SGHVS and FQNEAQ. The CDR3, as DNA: TGTGCCAGCAGCTTTTCGGGACAGGGGACCAGAAAGACCCAGTACTTC. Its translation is CASSFSGQGTRKTQYF.

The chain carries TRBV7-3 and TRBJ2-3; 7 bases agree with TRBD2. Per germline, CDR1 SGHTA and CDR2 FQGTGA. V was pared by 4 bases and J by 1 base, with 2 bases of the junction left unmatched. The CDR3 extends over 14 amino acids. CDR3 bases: TGTGCCAGCAGCTCAACTAGCGGCACAGATACGCAGTATTTT. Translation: CASSSTSGTDTQYF.

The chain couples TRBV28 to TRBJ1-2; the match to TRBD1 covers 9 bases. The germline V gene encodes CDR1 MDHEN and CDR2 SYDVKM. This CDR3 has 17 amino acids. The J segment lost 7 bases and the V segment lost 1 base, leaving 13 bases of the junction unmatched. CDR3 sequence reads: CASSLYLNRGLPSGYTF. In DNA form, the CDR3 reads TGTGCCAGCAGTTTATACCTCAACAGGGGGCTCCCCTCTGGCTACACCTTC.

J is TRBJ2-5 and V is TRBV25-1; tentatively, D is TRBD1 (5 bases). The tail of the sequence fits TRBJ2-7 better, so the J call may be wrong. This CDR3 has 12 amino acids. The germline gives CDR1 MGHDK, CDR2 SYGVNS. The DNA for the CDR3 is TGTGCCAGCAAAACAGGAAACTACGAGCAGTACTTC. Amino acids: CASKTGNYEQYF.

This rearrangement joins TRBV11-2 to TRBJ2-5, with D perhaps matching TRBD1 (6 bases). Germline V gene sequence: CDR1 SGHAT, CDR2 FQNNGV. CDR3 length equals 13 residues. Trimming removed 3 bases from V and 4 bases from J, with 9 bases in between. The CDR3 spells CASSLWGLETQYF. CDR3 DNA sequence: TGTGCCAGCAGCTTGTGGGGGCTAGAGACCCAGTACTTC.

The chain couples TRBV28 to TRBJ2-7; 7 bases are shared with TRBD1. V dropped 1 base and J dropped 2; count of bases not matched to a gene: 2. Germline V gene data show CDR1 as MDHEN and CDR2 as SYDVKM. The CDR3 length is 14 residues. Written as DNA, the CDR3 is TGTGCCAGCAGTTTATCCAGGGGGACCTACGAGCAGTACTTC. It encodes CASSLSRGTYEQYF.

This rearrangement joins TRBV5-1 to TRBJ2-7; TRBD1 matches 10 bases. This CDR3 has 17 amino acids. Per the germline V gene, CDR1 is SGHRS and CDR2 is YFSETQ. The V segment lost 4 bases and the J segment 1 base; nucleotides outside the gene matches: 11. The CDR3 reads CASSLRAGTGASYEQYF. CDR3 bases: TGCGCCAGCAGCCTGCGGGCCGGGACAGGGGCATCCTACGAGCAGTACTTC.

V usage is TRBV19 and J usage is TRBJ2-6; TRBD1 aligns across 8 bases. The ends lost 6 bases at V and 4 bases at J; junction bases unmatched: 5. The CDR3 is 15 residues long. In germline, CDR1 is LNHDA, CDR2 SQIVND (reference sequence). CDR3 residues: CASRDQGAGANVLTF. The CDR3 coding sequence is TGTGCCAGTAGGGACCAGGGGGCAGGGGCCAACGTCCTGACTTTC.